This TCR beta chain was found in a study of radiotherapy plus CTLA-4 blockade in lung cancer. Study-wide results and caveats: Together with interferon-beta, which increased in serum after radiation, early dynamic changes in blood T cell clones were reportedly the best predictors of response. Radiotherapy plus ipilimumab was followed by expansion in blood of tumor-derived TCR clones.

In the case of this clone: The antigen remains undetermined.

CDR1 and CDR2 from the germline V gene are SEHNR and FQNEAQ (reference sequence). J lost 7 bases, V lost 0 bases, and 8 bases had no gene match. The CDR3 length is 16 residues. Sequenced by immunoSEQ multiplex PCR; TCRdb stores in-frame clones only, minus some. The profile shows approximately 50,000 clones, around 72% of them singletons. Patients with chemo-refractory metastatic non-small-cell lung cancer received focal radiation plus CTLA-4 blockade with ipilimumab. The sequence was collected from a human donor with non-small cell lung cancer who had a complete response to radiotherapy plus ipilimumab. This specimen consisted of peripheral blood, obtained from a patient treated with radiotherapy plus ipilimumab. The V call is TRBV7-9, the J call TRBJ2-1; 8 bases agree with TRBD2. In DNA form, the CDR3 reads TGTGCCAGCAGCTTAGCGGGACGGGGGGGCCGGAATGAGCAGTTCTTC. It translates to CASSLAGRGGRNEQFF. Complete variable domain (other parts from reference TRBV7-9 and TRBJ2-1): DTGVSQNPRHKITKRGQNVTFRCDPISEHNRLYWYRQTLGQGPEFLTYFQNEAQLEKSRLLSDRFSAERPKGSFSTLEIQRTEQGDSAMYLCASSLAGRGGRNEQFFGPGTRLTVL.